Listed below are T cell receptor beta chains from one sample, sequenced in a study of radiation and T cells in renal cell carcinoma. The method was immunoSEQ multiplex PCR; TCRdb's version includes in-frame clones alone and lacks a portion of them. The table lists some 150,000 clones, around nine tenths of them singletons. The material sequenced was blood, taken from a patient whose treatment included radiotherapy and nephrectomy. These receptors all stem from a woman between 50 and 59 years old with renal cell carcinoma. The conserved cysteine and the conserved F or W are not part of the CDR3 here. The D gene is left open where the match is weak.

v_gene: TRBV7-2
d_gene: .
j_gene: TRBJ2-1
CDR3aa: ASSQETGSYNEQF

v_gene: TRBV15
d_gene: TRBD1
j_gene: TRBJ2-7
CDR3aa: ATSRDSAGGNEQY

v_gene: TRBV28
d_gene: .
j_gene: TRBJ1-4
CDR3aa: ASSSQTAANEKLF

v_gene: TRBV7-6
d_gene: .
j_gene: TRBJ2-5
CDR3aa: ASSLGPQETQY

v_gene: TRBV10-3
d_gene: TRBD2
j_gene: TRBJ2-1
CDR3aa: AISESLAGGGEQF

v_gene: TRBV7-2
d_gene: TRBD2
j_gene: TRBJ2-5
CDR3aa: ASSLDARRERETQY

v_gene: TRBV2
d_gene: .
j_gene: TRBJ2-3
CDR3aa: ASSREGTDTQY

v_gene: TRBV18
d_gene: TRBD1
j_gene: TRBJ2-2
CDR3aa: ASPRTGADTGELF

v_gene: TRBV6-6
d_gene: .
j_gene: TRBJ1-4
CDR3aa: ASSYPETEKLF

v_gene: TRBV27
d_gene: .
j_gene: TRBJ2-2
CDR3aa: ASRASGAGELF

v_gene: TRBV7-2
d_gene: .
j_gene: TRBJ1-4
CDR3aa: ASSLNGTPEKLF

v_gene: TRBV7-2
d_gene: .
j_gene: TRBJ2-5
CDR3aa: ASSLGQMETQY

v_gene: TRBV5-1
d_gene: .
j_gene: TRBJ2-5
CDR3aa: ASSWYQETQY

v_gene: TRBV7-2
d_gene: TRBD1
j_gene: TRBJ2-5
CDR3aa: ASSLQGATETQY

v_gene: TRBV6-4
d_gene: .
j_gene: TRBJ1-2
CDR3aa: ASSRQGYGYT

v_gene: TRBV5-4
d_gene: TRBD2
j_gene: TRBJ2-2
CDR3aa: ASSRTSGRGTGELF

v_gene: TRBV2
d_gene: .
j_gene: TRBJ2-7
CDR3aa: ASEDRLSYEQY

v_gene: TRBV7-8
d_gene: TRBD1
j_gene: TRBJ2-7
CDR3aa: ASSPTHPGQGSYEQY

v_gene: TRBV15
d_gene: TRBD1
j_gene: TRBJ2-5
CDR3aa: ATSRGPGQGVETQY

v_gene: TRBV5-4
d_gene: .
j_gene: .
CDR3aa: ASSVQGSYEQY

v_gene: TRBV5-5
d_gene: .
j_gene: TRBJ1-1
CDR3aa: ASSLRTASAEAF

v_gene: TRBV7-2
d_gene: TRBD1
j_gene: TRBJ1-3
CDR3aa: ASSSLPDRGPGNTIY

v_gene: TRBV5-1
d_gene: .
j_gene: TRBJ2-2
CDR3aa: ASSLQGAANTGELF

v_gene: TRBV7-2
d_gene: .
j_gene: TRBJ2-5
CDR3aa: ASSVVQRETQY

v_gene: TRBV4-3
d_gene: TRBD1
j_gene: TRBJ2-4
CDR3aa: ASSPRGQGWDIQY

v_gene: TRBV7-2
d_gene: .
j_gene: TRBJ1-3
CDR3aa: ASSYLLGAGNTIY

v_gene: TRBV10-3
d_gene: .
j_gene: TRBJ1-4
CDR3aa: AISESGRNEKLF

v_gene: TRBV12-5
d_gene: TRBD1
j_gene: TRBJ1-5
CDR3aa: ASGLVRGQGAYPQH

v_gene: TRBV7-9
d_gene: .
j_gene: TRBJ2-7
CDR3aa: ASSLAYAGIGEQY

v_gene: TRBV6-5
d_gene: .
j_gene: TRBJ2-7
CDR3aa: ASRAGIYEQY

v_gene: TRBV5-4
d_gene: .
j_gene: TRBJ1-2
CDR3aa: ASSSTGGNYGYT

v_gene: TRBV21-1
d_gene: .
j_gene: TRBJ2-3
CDR3aa: ASSKEGHPASTDTQY

v_gene: TRBV7-2
d_gene: .
j_gene: TRBJ2-7
CDR3aa: ASSLPTESYEQY

v_gene: TRBV19
d_gene: .
j_gene: TRBJ2-1
CDR3aa: ASSINLRLSYNEQF

v_gene: TRBV14
d_gene: TRBD1
j_gene: TRBJ1-5
CDR3aa: ASSQQGGPQH

v_gene: TRBV4-1
d_gene: .
j_gene: TRBJ2-7
CDR3aa: ASSLSGYEQY

v_gene: TRBV19
d_gene: TRBD1
j_gene: TRBJ1-2
CDR3aa: ASAGTAANYGYT

v_gene: TRBV5-1
d_gene: .
j_gene: TRBJ2-3
CDR3aa: ASETGDTDTQY

v_gene: TRBV19
d_gene: .
j_gene: TRBJ1-5
CDR3aa: ASSIQGGYQPQH

v_gene: TRBV7-2
d_gene: .
j_gene: TRBJ1-5
CDR3aa: ASSSTRHLNQPQH

v_gene: TRBV4-3
d_gene: TRBD1
j_gene: TRBJ1-2
CDR3aa: ASSHPGQGFHGYT

v_gene: TRBV7-2
d_gene: TRBD2
j_gene: TRBJ2-2
CDR3aa: ASSLDSSGANSGELF

v_gene: TRBV5-8
d_gene: TRBD1
j_gene: TRBJ2-4
CDR3aa: ASRATGAPENIQY

v_gene: TRBV7-8
d_gene: .
j_gene: TRBJ2-7
CDR3aa: ASSRAGGSYEQY

v_gene: TRBV29-1
d_gene: .
j_gene: TRBJ2-1
CDR3aa: SVVGSSYNEQF

v_gene: TRBV6-6
d_gene: .
j_gene: TRBJ2-2
CDR3aa: ASRPPPGRETGELF

v_gene: TRBV19
d_gene: TRBD1
j_gene: TRBJ2-7
CDR3aa: ASSGTGGEYEQY

v_gene: TRBV10-2
d_gene: .
j_gene: TRBJ2-5
CDR3aa: ASRSQGQETQY

v_gene: TRBV7-2
d_gene: .
j_gene: TRBJ1-1
CDR3aa: ASSGVGGTEAF

v_gene: TRBV7-6
d_gene: .
j_gene: TRBJ2-5
CDR3aa: ASSLGQGLGQETQY

v_gene: TRBV11-1
d_gene: .
j_gene: TRBJ1-1
CDR3aa: ASSLARGNTEAF

v_gene: TRBV6-5
d_gene: .
j_gene: TRBJ2-1
CDR3aa: AFARTPRDEQF

v_gene: TRBV4-1
d_gene: .
j_gene: TRBJ1-2
CDR3aa: ASRTLFRVGGYT

v_gene: TRBV6-5
d_gene: .
j_gene: TRBJ2-3
CDR3aa: ASSYIAGPSTDTQY

v_gene: TRBV9
d_gene: .
j_gene: TRBJ1-3
CDR3aa: ASSVGVSVSGNTIY

v_gene: TRBV19
d_gene: .
j_gene: TRBJ1-6
CDR3aa: ASSTDLGGNSPLH

v_gene: TRBV6-1
d_gene: .
j_gene: TRBJ1-5
CDR3aa: ASSALFSGGQPQH